This T cell receptor (beta chain) was retrieved from a study of blood T cell repertoires in COVID-19. Background on the study: Material from acute and convalescent COVID-19 was sourced from the United States, Italy and Spain. Sources were T cells, B-cell-depleted T cells, or PBMCs; the material itself was cDNA or gDNA.

Produced via immunoSEQ multiplex PCR; TCRdb's table is partial and in-frame only. Seen here are more than 50,000 clones, 70% to 75% observed once, and the top ten hold about 15%. The receptor was derived from a woman in her 70s with acute or convalescent COVID-19. The sample taken for sequencing was peripheral blood.

CDR3 in DNA: TGTGCCAGCAGCGTAGCTGTCGACAGGGCAGCCTACGAGCAGTACTTC. Protein sequence: CASSVAVDRAAYEQYF. This chain connects TRBV9 to TRBJ2-7; TRBD1 matches at 7 bases. From germline, CDR1 is SGDLS and CDR2 YYNGEE. CDR3 length equals 16 residues. The junction had 8 bases not matched to a gene; V was cut back by 0 bases and J by 2 bases.